This is a list of T cell receptor beta chains from one sample in a study of blood T cell repertoires in COVID-19. Repertoires were generated with immunoSEQ multiplex PCR, while TCRdb's copy carries only in-frame clones and drops some. The table has 140,000 to 150,000 clones, about 85% seen once; the top ten hold about 3%. Material: peripheral blood. Receptors were obtained from a woman aged 40-49 years with active or convalescent COVID-19. Each CDR3 is given with its conserved first and last residue. Each record gives: clone size, J gene, D gene, V gene, CDR3 protein, CDR3 DNA. D genes are given only for firm matches. Clone size is given for some rows only: seen once, a few or many times, or a class if the clone is expanded.

once,TRBJ2-6,NA,TRBV5-6,CASSFFLQGTGANVLTF,TGTGCCAGCAGCTTCTTTCTACAGGGTACTGGGGCCAACGTCCTGACTTTC
once,TRBJ1-5,NA,TRBV2,CASREDSNQPQHF,TGTGCCAGCAGAGAGGATAGCAATCAGCCCCAGCATTTT
NA,TRBJ1-5,NA,TRBV28,CASSFLSTGGGPQHF,TGTGCCAGCAGTTTCTTGTCAACGGGGGGAGGGCCCCAGCATTTT
NA,TRBJ1-2,TRBD1,TRBV6-6,CASSYRQGGYTF,TGTGCCAGCAGTTACCGACAGGGCGGCTACACCTTC
NA,TRBJ1-2,TRBD1,TRBV5-8,CASSTTGDVLYGYTF,TGTGCCAGCAGCACGACAGGGGACGTCTTGTATGGCTACACCTTC
NA,TRBJ2-7,TRBD2,TRBV30,CAWSGLGGAGEQYF,TGTGCCTGGAGCGGGCTGGGGGGAGCGGGGGAGCAGTACTTC
NA,TRBJ2-1,NA,TRBV29-1,CSGLVAADEQFF,TGCAGCGGGCTAGTAGCGGCGGATGAGCAGTTCTTC
few,TRBJ1-1,NA,TRBV28,CASSLGWRYQAFF,TGTGCCAGCAGTTTAGGGTGGCGGTACCAAGCTTTCTTT
NA,TRBJ2-7,TRBD1,TRBV28,CASSSKTGRNEQYF,TGTGCCAGCAGTTCAAAGACAGGGAGAAACGAGCAGTACTTC
NA,TRBJ2-1,TRBD2,TRBV4-1,CASSQGSGINEQFF,TGCGCCAGCAGCCAAGGAAGCGGGATCAATGAGCAGTTCTTC
few,TRBJ2-1,NA,TRBV27,CASRDRDVSGEVWNEQFF,TGTGCCAGCAGAGACAGGGATGTTAGCGGGGAGGTTTGGAATGAGCAGTTCTTC
NA,TRBJ2-1,TRBD2,TRBV5-1,CASSLGLAGGYNEQFF,TGCGCCAGCAGCTTGGGCCTAGCGGGAGGTTACAATGAGCAGTTCTTC
few,TRBJ1-5,TRBD1,TRBV19,CASSPRDRGTSNQPQHF,TGTGCCAGTAGTCCCCGGGACAGGGGGACAAGCAATCAGCCCCAGCATTTT
once,TRBJ2-7,TRBD1,TRBV24-1,CATSDFVRTGSYEQYF,TGTGCCACCAGTGATTTTGTACGGACAGGATCCTACGAGCAGTACTTC
NA,TRBJ1-3,NA,TRBV28,CAIRGMERGFSGNTIYF,TGTGCCATTCGGGGAATGGAACGCGGGTTCTCTGGAAACACCATATATTTT
NA,TRBJ1-1,NA,TRBV6-6,CASSYRGEGNTEAFF,TGTGCCAGCAGTTACCGGGGGGAGGGGAACACTGAAGCTTTCTTT
NA,TRBJ1-2,NA,TRBV5-4,CASSREDSLLYGYTF,TGTGCCAGCAGTCGAGAAGACAGCCTGCTCTATGGCTACACCTTC
NA,TRBJ1-5,NA,TRBV10-1,CASSAGTSSNQPQHF,TGCGCCAGCAGCGCTGGGACATCTAGCAATCAGCCCCAGCATTTT
NA,TRBJ2-5,NA,TRBV5-6,CASSGPGEAETQYF,TGTGCCAGCAGCGGTCCGGGGGAGGCGGAGACCCAGTACTTC
NA,TRBJ1-6,TRBD1,TRBV3-1/TRBV3-2,CASSQDGRGDSPLHF,TGTGCCAGCAGCCAAGATGGCAGGGGGGATTCACCCCTCCACTTT
NA,TRBJ1-2,NA,TRBV7-9,CASSLGRGRNYGYTF,TGTGCCAGCAGCTTAGGAAGAGGGAGAAACTATGGCTACACCTTC
few,TRBJ1-3,NA,TRBV28,CASSSPLYRQVVRNTIYF,TGTGCCAGCAGTTCGCCACTATACCGACAGGTTGTAAGAAACACCATATATTTT
NA,TRBJ1-5,TRBD1,TRBV6-2/TRBV6-3,CASSDSGQGFLGNQPQHF,TGTGCCAGCAGTGACTCGGGACAGGGTTTTTTGGGCAATCAGCCCCAGCATTTT
NA,TRBJ2-5,TRBD2,TRBV2,CASSEGGQETQYF,TGTGCCAGCAGTGAGGGAGGGCAAGAGACCCAGTACTTC
NA,TRBJ1-2,TRBD1,TRBV7-9,CASSSRGTDYGYTF,TGTGCCAGCAGCTCCCGGGGGACAGACTATGGCTACACCTTC
NA,TRBJ2-7,NA,TRBV14,CASSPPASRQYF,TGTGCCAGCAGTCCCCCCGCTTCGAGACAGTACTTC
NA,TRBJ1-1,NA,TRBV7-9,CASSNAGARMNTEAFF,TGTGCCAGCAGCAACGCGGGGGCTCGAATGAACACTGAAGCTTTCTTT
NA,TRBJ2-1,NA,TRBV6-1,CASSELRTGFF,TGTGCCAGCAGTGAGTTGAGAACGGGGTTCTTC
NA,TRBJ2-2,NA,TRBV5-1,CASSFGSTSNTGELFF,TGCGCCAGCAGCTTCGGTAGTACCTCGAACACCGGGGAGCTGTTTTTT
NA,TRBJ1-2,NA,TRBV5-1,CASSPNTGQNYGYTF,TGCGCCAGCAGCCCGAACACGGGACAAAACTATGGCTACACCTTC
NA,TRBJ1-5,NA,TRBV7-2,CASSLWAGPNQPQHF,TGTGCCAGCAGCTTATGGGCAGGGCCTAATCAGCCCCAGCATTTT
NA,TRBJ2-2,TRBD2,TRBV5-4,CASSDPSGGDTGELFF,TGTGCCAGCAGCGACCCTAGCGGGGGGGACACCGGGGAGCTGTTTTTT
once,TRBJ2-7,NA,TRBV9,CASSVESGRYEQYF,TGTGCCAGCAGCGTAGAATCCGGTCGGTACGAGCAGTACTTC
NA,TRBJ1-5,NA,TRBV28,CASRVGGNQPQHF,TGTGCCAGCAGGGTAGGGGGCAATCAGCCCCAGCATTTT
once,TRBJ1-2,NA,TRBV6-5,CASGGSGANYGYTF,TGTGCCAGCGGGGGCAGTGGAGCTAACTATGGCTACACCTTC
NA,TRBJ2-5,TRBD2,TRBV11-2,CASSYSGGNTAQYF,TGTGCCAGCAGCTACAGCGGGGGAAACACGGCCCAGTACTTC
NA,TRBJ2-1,TRBD1,TRBV28,CASSLDRVEYEQFF,TGTGCCAGCAGCCTGGACAGGGTGGAGTATGAGCAGTTCTTC
NA,TRBJ2-2,NA,TRBV3-1/TRBV3-2,CASTRVNTGELFF,TGTGCCAGCACGAGGGTTAACACCGGGGAGCTGTTTTTT
NA,TRBJ1-2,NA,TRBV19,CASSSPRAGHGYTF,TGTGCCAGTAGCAGCCCCAGGGCTGGGCATGGCTACACCTTC
NA,TRBJ1-1,NA,TRBV14,CASRVGGSTEAFF,TGTGCCAGCAGAGTTGGGGGGAGCACTGAAGCTTTCTTT
NA,TRBJ1-2,TRBD1,TRBV7-2,CASSLQGAYGYTF,TGTGCCAGCAGCTTACAGGGGGCGTATGGCTACACCTTC
NA,TRBJ1-2,TRBD1,TRBV6-6,CASANGGTGSYGYTF,TGTGCCAGCGCAAACGGGGGGACAGGTAGCTATGGCTACACCTTC
NA,TRBJ1-1,NA,TRBV4-1,CASSRALVNTEAFF,TGCGCCAGCAGCCGAGCCTTAGTGAACACTGAAGCTTTCTTT
few,TRBJ2-1,NA,TRBV3-1/TRBV3-2,CASRLGGTSYNEQFF,TGTGCCAGCAGGCTTGGCGGGACCTCCTACAATGAGCAGTTCTTC
NA,TRBJ2-7,NA,TRBV28,CASRANQGPQGEQYF,TGTGCCAGCAGAGCTAACCAGGGGCCCCAGGGGGAGCAGTACTTC
NA,TRBJ2-5,TRBD2,TRBV28,CASSFGTSGKLETQYF,TGTGCCAGCAGTTTTGGGACTAGCGGGAAACTGGAGACCCAGTACTTC
NA,TRBJ2-7,NA,TRBV28,CASSRRTDSYEQYF,TGTGCCAGCAGTCGTAGGACAGATTCCTACGAGCAGTACTTC
once,TRBJ1-1,TRBD1,TRBV13,CASRNGQGENTEAFF,TGTGCCAGCAGAAATGGACAGGGGGAGAACACTGAAGCTTTCTTT
NA,TRBJ1-6,NA,TRBV5-1,CASSYRESSYNSPLHF,TGCGCCAGCAGCTACAGGGAGAGCTCCTATAATTCACCCCTCCACTTT
NA,TRBJ1-6,TRBD1,TRBV5-1,CASSWGTDSPLHF,TGCGCCAGCAGCTGGGGGACAGACTCACCCCTCCACTTT
NA,TRBJ1-3,TRBD1,TRBV19,CASSMDLGTGTSGNTIYF,TGTGCCAGTAGTATGGACCTCGGGACAGGGACGTCTGGAAACACCATATATTTT
NA,TRBJ1-5,TRBD1,TRBV16,CASSPDRGSNQPQHF,TGTGCCAGCAGCCCGGACAGGGGAAGCAATCAGCCCCAGCATTTT
NA,TRBJ1-3,NA,TRBV6-6,CASSWELSSGNTIYF,TGTGCCAGCAGTTGGGAGCTTAGCTCTGGAAACACCATATATTTT
NA,TRBJ1-1,NA,TRBV19,CASSPMGGNTEAFF,TGTGCCAGTAGTCCGATGGGGGGGAACACTGAAGCTTTCTTT
NA,TRBJ1-1,TRBD1,TRBV5-4,CASSFWTGLMNTEAFF,TGTGCCAGCAGCTTTTGGACAGGGCTGATGAACACTGAAGCTTTCTTT
few,TRBJ2-1,TRBD2,TRBV4-1,CASSPGLAGNNEQFF,TGCGCCAGCAGCCCCGGACTAGCGGGGAACAATGAGCAGTTCTTC
NA,TRBJ2-7,NA,TRBV5-4,CASSSPDSGPYEQYF,TGTGCCAGCAGCTCCCCGGACAGTGGACCCTACGAGCAGTACTTC